This TCR beta chain was sequenced for a study of Ad26.COV2.S vaccination and SARS-CoV-2 variants. Study-wide context: A COV1001 Ad26.COV2.S trial-arm participant provided the sample. Participants got Ad26.COV2.S intramuscularly, once or twice 56 days apart.

Clones were sequenced by immunoSEQ multiplex PCR, and TCRdb holds only the in-frame ones, with some missing. The profile shows a few hundred thousand clones, about nine tenths of them singletons. Remarks on this clone: As yet, its antigen is unknown.

Study outcomes and limitations: Non-spike TCR breadth showed similarity between vaccine and placebo recipients.

Specified treatment: some 20 received Ad26.COV2.S at low or high dose, single or two shots; 5 received placebo; per-sample allocation not given. At day 63 after the first vaccine or placebo injection, samples were drawn. Adults aged 18-55 years in Boston included the donor. Germline V lookup: CDR1 SQVTM, CDR2 ANQGSEA. V was pared by 7 bases and J by 0 bases, with 11 bases of the junction left unmatched. The CDR3 is made up of 16 amino acids. Here the sequenced sample was peripheral blood, taken in a trial of Ad26.COV2.S vaccine versus placebo. V is TRBV29-1 and J is TRBJ2-2, with 7 bases identical to TRBD1. The clonotype was recovered from a person aged 18-65 years who received the Ad26.COV2.S COVID-19 vaccine or a placebo. CDR3 in DNA: TGCAGCGCCCGGCTGGGACAGCGATCGAACACCGGGGAGCTGTTTTTT. It translates to CSARLGQRSNTGELFF.